Listed below are T cell receptor beta chains from one sample, sequenced in a study of CD8+CD57+ T cells in acquired aplastic anemia. TCRdb re-called the reads with MiXCR, one entry per CDR3 protein. Here the sample spans about 160,000 distinct CDR3 sequences, 45% to 50% being singletons. Sequenced sample: sorted CD4+, CD8+, or CD8+CD57+ T cells (not recorded which) from PBMCs. These receptors were obtained from a human donor with aplastic anemia. The CDR3 runs from the conserved cysteine through the conserved F or W. Fields, in order: D gene, J gene, V gene, clone size, CDR3 length, CDR3 protein, CDR3 DNA. A D gene is named only where the DNA matches it firmly. Clone size is not always given. Where it is, it says once, few, many or a class for expanded clones.

- TRBJ2-7 TRBV11-3 many 14 CASSLGSWDNEQYF TGTGCCAGCAGCTTAGGGTCATGGGACAACGAGCAGTACTTC
- TRBJ2-7 TRBV18 - 15 CASSPEAGTGYEQYF TGTGCCAGCTCCCCCGAGGCGGGAACGGGCTACGAGCAGTACTTC
TRBD1 TRBJ2-2 TRBV6-4 many 14 CASSVWTGAGELFF TGTGCCAGCAGTGTTTGGACAGGGGCCGGGGAGCTGTTTTTT
- TRBJ1-2 TRBV3-1 - 13 CASSQTGFVGYTF TGTGCCAGCAGCCAAACAGGGTTTGTCGGCTACACCTTC
TRBD2 TRBJ2-7 TRBV6-1 - 15 CASRPRGVAGGEQYF TGTGCCAGCAGGCCCCGAGGAGTAGCGGGAGGAGAGCAGTACTTC
TRBD2 TRBJ2-7 TRBV11-1 many 17 CASSPQMGLAGDLEQYF TGTGCCAGCAGCCCGCAAATGGGACTAGCGGGAGATCTCGAGCAGTACTTC
TRBD1 TRBJ1-1 TRBV5-4 - 15 CASNLAAGGRTEAFF TGTGCCAGCAACTTGGCGGCAGGGGGCCGGACTGAAGCTTTCTTT
TRBD1 TRBJ1-2 TRBV4-3 - 17 CASSQVQGKIGADGYTF TGCGCCAGCAGCCAGGTACAGGGGAAAATCGGCGCGGATGGCTACACCTTC
TRBD1 TRBJ1-1 TRBV6-5 few 15 CASSYRDSMNTEAFF TGTGCCAGCAGTTACCGGGACAGCATGAACACTGAAGCTTTCTTT
- TRBJ1-1 TRBV29-1 - 12 CSVLQENTEAFF TGCAGCGTCCTCCAGGAGAACACTGAAGCTTTCTTT
TRBD2 TRBJ2-7 TRBV5-6 - 13 CASRLGTSYEQYF TGTGCCAGCAGGCTGGGGACTAGCTACGAGCAGTACTTC
TRBD2 TRBJ2-3 TRBV9 many 17 CASSGGLAGLSTDTQYF TGTGCCAGCAGCGGAGGACTAGCGGGGCTTAGCACAGATACGCAGTATTTT
- TRBJ2-3 TRBV7-3 - 15 CASSLHGMGTDTQYF TGTGCCAGCAGCTTACACGGGATGGGCACAGATACGCAGTATTTT
TRBD1 TRBJ1-3 TRBV15 - 15 CATSSPGTGIDTIYF TGTGCCACCAGCTCCCCCGGGACAGGGATAGACACCATATATTTT
TRBD1 TRBJ2-7 TRBV19 - 13 CATEDRERYEQYF TGTGCCACTGAGGACAGGGAGCGGTACGAGCAGTACTTC
TRBD2 TRBJ2-1 TRBV12-3/TRBV12-4 many 18 CASSPGEREVLPYNEQFF TGTGCCAGCAGCCCTGGGGAGCGGGAGGTCCTCCCCTACAATGAGCAGTTCTTC
- TRBJ2-1 TRBV7-3 many 15 CASSPGVSSYNEQFF TGTGCCAGCAGCCCCGGGGTTAGCTCCTACAATGAGCAGTTCTTC
- TRBJ1-5 TRBV15 - 16 CATSPKTGQINQPQHF TGTGCCACCAGTCCCAAGACCGGCCAGATCAATCAGCCCCAGCATTTT
TRBD2 TRBJ2-3 TRBV10-3 - 16 CAISERREGGTDTQYF TGTGCCATCAGTGAGAGGCGGGAGGGGGGCACAGATACGCAGTATTTT
- TRBJ2-1 TRBV4-1 few 16 CASSHKPASSYNEQFF TGCGCCAGCAGCCACAAGCCCGCAAGCTCCTACAATGAGCAGTTCTTC
- TRBJ1-1 TRBV4-1 few 13 CASSHTGRTEAFF TGCGCCAGCAGCCATACAGGGAGGACTGAAGCTTTCTTT
- TRBJ2-2 TRBV29-1 - 12 CSHRVRVGELFF TGCAGTCACAGGGTTAGAGTCGGGGAGCTGTTTTTT
TRBD1 TRBJ2-3 TRBV25-1 - 15 CASRPTGEGTDTQYF TGTGCCAGCAGACCGACAGGGGAAGGCACAGATACGCAGTATTTT
- TRBJ1-1 TRBV5-1 once 14 CASSLEQTGSEAFF TGCGCCAGCAGCTTGGAGCAGACAGGCAGTGAAGCTTTCTTT
- TRBJ2-5 TRBV29-1 many 12 CSVPGTAGTQYF TGCAGCGTACCCGGGACAGCGGGGACCCAGTACTTC
- TRBJ1-1 TRBV7-9 - 12 CASSFTQQLAFF TGTGCCAGCAGCTTTACTCAGCAATTAGCTTTCTTT
TRBD2 TRBJ2-1 TRBV7-8 - 15 CACSLVGTTHNEQFF TGTGCCTGCAGCTTAGTTGGGACTACCCACAATGAGCAGTTCTTC
TRBD1 TRBJ2-7 TRBV7-8 many 13 CASSGGQSYEQYF TGTGCCAGCAGCGGGGGACAGAGCTACGAGCAGTACTTC
- TRBJ2-1 TRBV5-1 - 12 CAGSGASNEQFF TGCGCCGGCAGCGGAGCGAGCAATGAGCAGTTCTTC
- TRBJ1-1 TRBV29-1 - 11 CSVWTVTEAFF TGCAGCGTTTGGACAGTTACTGAAGCTTTCTTT
TRBD1 TRBJ2-5 TRBV2 few 14 CASHAGTGTETQYF TGTGCCAGTCATGCCGGGACAGGGACGGAGACCCAGTACTTC
- TRBJ2-5 TRBV5-6 many 14 CASSPGAAQETQYF TGTGCCAGCAGCCCGGGGGCGGCTCAAGAGACCCAGTACTTC
TRBD2 TRBJ2-7 TRBV5-6 - 13 CASFSGGSHEQYF TGTGCCAGCTTTTCGGGGGGAAGCCACGAGCAGTACTTC
- TRBJ2-5 TRBV10-3 - 14 CASRPTGTTETQYF TGTGCCAGCAGACCCACCGGGACAACCGAGACCCAGTACTTC
- TRBJ1-1 TRBV7-9 many 10 CASVDNEAFF TGTGCCAGCGTCGACAATGAAGCTTTCTTT
- TRBJ1-2 TRBV27 - 14 CASRPGTTNYGYTF TGTGCCAGCAGACCCGGGACAACTAACTATGGCTACACCTTC
- TRBJ1-4 TRBV30 few 13 CAWSVFLNEKLFF TGTGCCTGGAGTGTCTTCCTTAATGAAAAACTGTTTTTT
TRBD1 TRBJ1-1 TRBV2 - 12 CAENDRVTEAFF TGTGCCGAAAACGACAGGGTTACTGAAGCTTTCTTT
TRBD1 TRBJ1-1 TRBV19 many 14 CASSFGQGNTEAFF TGTGCCAGTAGTTTCGGACAGGGTAACACTGAAGCTTTCTTT
TRBD2 TRBJ2-2 TRBV9 many 15 CASSGLDSGSGELFF TGTGCCAGCAGCGGGCTGGATAGCGGGTCCGGGGAGCTGTTTTTT
- TRBJ2-5 TRBV7-8 - 12 CASSLGEATQYF TGTGCCAGCAGCTTAGGGGAGGCGACCCAGTACTTC
- TRBJ1-1 TRBV14 few 15 CASSPSDSRATEAFF TGTGCCAGCTCACCAAGCGACAGTCGGGCCACTGAAGCTTTCTTT
- TRBJ1-6 TRBV13 many 15 CASSLISRDNSPLHF TGTGCCAGCAGCTTAATCAGCCGGGATAATTCACCCCTCCACTTT
- TRBJ2-5 TRBV2 - 16 CASSENGAGGGRTQYF TGTGCCAGCAGTGAAAACGGGGCAGGGGGAGGGAGGACCCAGTACTTC
- TRBJ1-4 TRBV15 - 12 CATSVSGGKLLF TGTGCCACCAGCGTCTCCGGAGGAAAACTGCTTTTT
- TRBJ2-1 TRBV11-2 many 14 CASSSTGRVEEQFF TGTGCCAGCAGCTCGACGGGACGGGTAGAGGAGCAGTTCTTC
- TRBJ2-1 TRBV4-1 - 16 CASSPGHGSGSGEQFF TGCGCCAGCAGCCCGGGACACGGTTCAGGCTCGGGTGAGCAGTTCTTC
- TRBJ1-3 TRBV19 few 13 CASRTGGANTIYF TGTGCCAGTAGGACGGGGGGGGCGAACACCATATATTTT
- TRBJ1-5 TRBV9 - 14 CASSRDRGNQPQHF TGTGCCAGCAGCCGTGACAGAGGTAATCAGCCCCAGCATTTT
- TRBJ2-1 TRBV20-1 - 15 CSASGSDGLYNEQFF TGCAGTGCTAGTGGTTCCGACGGCTTATACAATGAGCAGTTCTTC
TRBD2 TRBJ2-1 TRBV7-8 - 14 CASRPTAGGREQFF TGTGCCAGCAGGCCCACGGCGGGAGGTCGTGAGCAGTTCTTC
- TRBJ1-5 TRBV5-6 many 12 CASSLGLEPQHF TGTGCCAGCAGCTTGGGTCTTGAGCCCCAGCATTTT
TRBD1 TRBJ1-5 TRBV24-1 few 13 CATSRTGGQPQHF TGTGCCACCAGTCGAACAGGGGGTCAGCCCCAGCATTTT
TRBD1 TRBJ2-3 TRBV10-3 - 14 CAISEGQDTDTQYF TGTGCCATCAGTGAGGGACAGGACACAGATACGCAGTATTTT
- TRBJ2-1 TRBV30 few 12 CAWSGSPDEQFF TGTGCCTGGAGTGGGTCCCCCGATGAGCAGTTCTTC
- TRBJ2-2 TRBV7-9 - 15 CASSLSIQNTGELFF TGTGCCAGCAGCTTATCCATCCAGAACACCGGGGAGCTGTTTTTT
TRBD1 TRBJ1-1 TRBV2 - 14 CASGWGQVNTEAFF TGTGCCAGCGGATGGGGACAGGTGAACACTGAAGCTTTCTTT
- TRBJ2-3 TRBV25-1 - 16 CASSDYLGGRTDTQYF TGTGCCAGCAGTGATTATCTGGGAGGACGCACAGATACGCAGTATTTT
- TRBJ2-7 TRBV27 once 18 CASSPSLGGPYSAREQYF TGTGCCAGCAGTCCTTCTTTGGGAGGACCGTACTCCGCCCGGGAGCAGTACTTC
- TRBJ1-3 TRBV4-3 many 14 CASSHEGSGNTIYF TGCGCCAGCAGCCACGAGGGTTCCGGGAACACCATATATTTT